This TCR beta chain was identified in a study of OX40 agonist ivuxolimab in advanced cancers. Study summary: Partial responses were achieved by three patients: one hepatocellular carcinoma, two cutaneous melanoma. Study outcomes and limitations: The mean number of expanded clones was higher in CD8+ T cells than in CD4+.

This clone was seen a single time. The target antigen is unknown. The data were produced by immunoSEQ multiplex PCR, yet TCRdb's version contains in-frame clones alone and is incomplete. The sample has about 80,000 clones, around nine tenths seen once; the top ten hold 13%. Germline V lookup: CDR1 SNHLY, CDR2 FYNNEI. V was clipped by 7 bases and J by 7 bases, with 20 bases between them. There are 14 residues in the CDR3. Sequenced here: CD4+ or CD8+ T cells sorted from blood, sampled in a trial of the OX40 agonist ivuxolimab. This TCR was recovered from an adult with an advanced solid tumor such as melanoma, head and neck, liver or kidney cancer. The chain joins TRBV2 to TRBJ2-7; D is perhaps TRBD2 (6 bases). The CDR3 DNA follows: TGTGCCAGCAAGCTCGGAGGGATGTCTGAGGAGCAGTACTTC. Amino acids: CASKLGGMSEEQYF.